These T cell receptor beta chains were read from a single sample in a study of CD8 T cells in ankylosing spondylitis. In TCRdb, the 5' RACE reads were re-called with MiXCR into one record per CDR3 protein. The sample has about 36,000 distinct CDR3 sequences, 13% seen once. Specimen: synovial fluid, either unsorted or a sorted T cell fraction (not recorded which). The receptors were gathered from a male donor with ankylosing spondylitis. Both conserved end residues are part of each CDR3. The D gene is left open where the match is weak. Some rows have no size entry. The others give once, few or many, or a class for an expanded clone.

d_call j_call clone_size v_call cdr3_nt cdr3_aa
TRBD1 TRBJ1-5 few TRBV20-1 TGCAGTGCTAAGGACAGGAGCAATCAGCCCCAGCATTTT CSAKDRSNQPQHF
TRBD1 TRBJ2-4 . TRBV9 TGTGCCAGCAGCGTAGGGGGGGACAGGAAAAACATTCAGTACTTC CASSVGGDRKNIQYF
TRBD2 TRBJ2-5 . TRBV4-3 TGCGCCAGCAGCCCATGGGTCAAACGGGGGGGTGCGGGGACCCAGTACTTC CASSPWVKRGGAGTQYF
. TRBJ1-5 . TRBV5-6 TGTGCCAGCAGCTTGGGTACGAGTTATCAGCCCCAGCATTTT CASSLGTSYQPQHF
TRBD2 TRBJ2-1 medium-sized TRBV24-1 TGTGCCACCATGACTAGCGGGACCTACAATGAGCAGTTCTTC CATMTSGTYNEQFF
. TRBJ2-7 . TRBV19 TGTGCCAGTAGTATAGCCTCGTTGGAGCAGTACTTC CASSIASLEQYF
. TRBJ2-3 . TRBV20-1 TGCAGTGCTAGCTCAGGGGCCTCTGGGACAGATACGCAGTATTTT CSASSGASGTDTQYF
. TRBJ1-1 few TRBV11-2 TGTGCCAGCAGCTTGGATGCCCCCCTGAACACTGAAGCTTTCTTT CASSLDAPLNTEAFF
TRBD2 TRBJ2-1 many TRBV20-1 TGCAGTGCTTTACGACTAGCGGGAGAGGGGGGACATGAGCAGTTCTTC CSALRLAGEGGHEQFF
TRBD2 TRBJ2-3 few TRBV27 TGTGCCAGCAGTTTTTTTTCTAGCGGCGACCCCTCGGAAGATACGCAGTATTTT CASSFFSSGDPSEDTQYF
TRBD2 TRBJ2-5 few TRBV6-5 TGTGCCAGCAGTTACTCGATGAGTGGGACTATCAAAGAGACCCAGTACTTC CASSYSMSGTIKETQYF
TRBD2 TRBJ2-7 many TRBV29-1 TGCAGCGTCCCTGGCCGGACTAGCGACTCCTACGAGCAGTACTTC CSVPGRTSDSYEQYF
TRBD2 TRBJ2-1 many TRBV25-1 TGTGCCAGCAGTCCTGGACTAGCGGGGGGGACTCCCAATGAGCAGTTCTTC CASSPGLAGGTPNEQFF
. TRBJ1-5 . TRBV15 TGTGCCACCATCGCGGCCGGGGGGAATCAGCCCCAGCATTTT CATIAAGGNQPQHF
TRBD1 TRBJ2-7 many TRBV27 TGTGCCAGCAGTCCCTGGACAGGGTCCCGCTCCTACGAGCAGTACTTC CASSPWTGSRSYEQYF
. TRBJ2-3 . TRBV11-2 TGTGCCAGCAGCCGTCATTGGGGGCGCACAGATACGCAGTATTTT CASSRHWGRTDTQYF
. TRBJ2-2 few TRBV27 TGTGCCAGCAGTTCCGTGGGGCAATACACCGGGGAGCTGTTTTTT CASSSVGQYTGELFF
. TRBJ1-3 . TRBV5-1 TGCGCCAGCAGCCTTCGGCCCCCGAGCTCTGGAAACACCATATATTTT CASSLRPPSSGNTIYF
TRBD2 TRBJ2-7 many TRBV7-2 TGTGCCAGCAGCTTAGCGGGTACTAGCGGGCACCGTCGGGACTTC CASSLAGTSGHRRDF
TRBD2 TRBJ2-7 . TRBV7-2 TGTGCCAGCAGCTCTATGACTAGCGGCAATCACTACGAGCAGTACTTC CASSSMTSGNHYEQYF
TRBD2 TRBJ2-1 few TRBV14 TGTGCCAGCAGCCCCCCATGGGGGGGGACGAGCTCCTACAATGAGCAGTTCTTC CASSPPWGGTSSYNEQFF
. TRBJ1-1 . TRBV7-6 TGTGCCAGCAGCTTAGGGGTTGGCACTGAAGCTTTCTTT CASSLGVGTEAFF
TRBD2 TRBJ2-4 . TRBV6-5 TGTGCCAGCAGTTACCGACTAGCGGGAGCCAAAAACATTCAGTACTTC CASSYRLAGAKNIQYF
. TRBJ1-1 . TRBV19 TGTGCCAGTAGTACTGCTACTATAGAGAACACTGAAGCTTTCTTT CASSTATIENTEAFF
. TRBJ1-4 few TRBV25-1 TGTGCCAGCAGTGGGACGGCCGAGATGTTTTTT CASSGTAEMFF
. TRBJ2-7 . TRBV5-6 TGTGCCAGCAGCTTGGGTAGCAGTCTGTACGAGCAGTACTTC CASSLGSSLYEQYF
TRBD1 TRBJ2-1 . TRBV4-3 TGCGCCAGCAGCCTAACAGGGGGCAATGAGCAGTTCTTC CASSLTGGNEQFF
TRBD1 TRBJ1-1 few TRBV7-3 TGTGCCAGCAGCTGGGGACAGGGGGATTTGACTGAAGCTTTCTTT CASSWGQGDLTEAFF
TRBD2 TRBJ2-2 . TRBV2 TGTGCCAGCAGTGACAATGGCGGGAGTAGCACCGGGGAGCTGTTTTTT CASSDNGGSSTGELFF
. TRBJ2-3 . TRBV20-1 TGCAGTGCTAGTAGCAGGGAGAAGCCAGATACGCAGTATTTT CSASSREKPDTQYF
. TRBJ1-1 few TRBV9 TGTGCCAGCAGCGACCCAGGGGACGGCACTGAAGCTTTCTTT CASSDPGDGTEAFF
. TRBJ2-7 . TRBV6-5 TGTGCCAGCAGGCGGGGTTACGAGCAGTACTTC CASRRGYEQYF
. TRBJ2-4 . TRBV15 TGTGCCACCAGCAGAGACAGAGTAGCCAAAAACATTCAGTACTTC CATSRDRVAKNIQYF
TRBD1 TRBJ1-1 few TRBV6-1 TGTGCCAGCACCGAGGGACAGGCGTACACTGAAGCTTTCTTT CASTEGQAYTEAFF
TRBD2 TRBJ2-3 few TRBV7-8 TGTGCCAGCAGCTTAGTTGAGCGGGAGGGTTTAGGGGATACGCAGTATTTT CASSLVEREGLGDTQYF
. TRBJ2-3 . TRBV6-4 TGTGCCAGCAGTTCGTCCCCAGGGTTCACAGATACGCAGTATTTT CASSSSPGFTDTQYF
. TRBJ2-7 many TRBV29-1 TGCAGCGTGCTCGACAGGCTATCCTACGAGCAGTACTTC CSVLDRLSYEQYF
. TRBJ2-7 few TRBV18 TGTGCCAGCTCACACCCAGGGGCTTCCTACGAGCAGTACTTC CASSHPGASYEQYF
TRBD2 TRBJ2-1 many TRBV11-3 TGTGCCAGCAGCTTCCGTCCGGGACTAGCGGGAGCACGTCGCTACAATGAGCAGTTCTTC CASSFRPGLAGARRYNEQFF
. TRBJ2-4 many TRBV28 TGTGCCAGCAGTTTAGGGAGTCAAAACATTCAGTACTTC CASSLGSQNIQYF
. TRBJ2-1 few TRBV6-4 TGTGCCAGCGCGGCGGCAGGAGACGCCAACAATGAGCAGTTCTTC CASAAAGDANNEQFF
TRBD2 TRBJ2-3 . TRBV5-1 TGCGCCAGCAGCTTCCTAGCGGAGGCAGATACGCAGTATTTT CASSFLAEADTQYF
. TRBJ2-3 . TRBV5-1 TGCGCCAGCAGCTTGGTCGGGCCCACAGATACGCAGTATTTT CASSLVGPTDTQYF